Below, 19 T cell receptor beta chains from the same sample are listed, as sequenced in a study of cytomegalovirus exposure and HLA in healthy donors. Primers: 60 Vbeta forward and 13 Jbeta reverse. The table came from immunoSEQ multiplex PCR; TCRdb's copy has only in-frame clones and leaves some out. The sample includes 75,000 to 100,000 clones, approximately 74% seen only once; the top ten take roughly 3.2%. The sequencing input was PBMCs. The receptors here all came from a female donor in good health and CMV-seropositive.

V and J are TRBV2 and TRBJ2-1; 10 positions agree with TRBD1. The CDR3 is 16 residues long. Germline CDR1 reads SNHLY; CDR2 reads FYNNEI. The V gene end was trimmed by 8 bases and the J gene end by 4 bases; junction bases not matched to a gene: 11. CDR3 in amino acids: CASLASGQGVYNEQFF. The CDR3 bases are TGTGCCAGCTTAGCGAGTGGACAGGGGGTTTACAATGAGCAGTTCTTC.

The chain employs TRBV15 and TRBJ1-1; 8 bases map to TRBD1. V was pared by 0 bases and J by 13 bases, with 7 bases of the junction left unmatched. From germline, CDR1 is LNHNV and CDR2 YYDKDF (reference sequence). This CDR3 has 13 amino acids. CDR3 protein: CATSRERTGSGFF. CDR3 coding DNA: TGTGCCACCAGCAGAGAACGGACAGGGAGCGGTTTCTTT.

The gene calls are TRBV27 and TRBJ2-1; TRBD1 might be the D (5 bases). Trimming cost V 7 bases and J 2 bases, with 12 bases left between them. The CDR3 consists of 14 residues. The germline gives CDR1 MNHEY, CDR2 SMNVEV (reference sequence). The CDR3 spells CASNPVGPYNEQFF. As DNA, the CDR3 is TGTGCCAGCAACCCGGTGGGGCCCTACAATGAGCAGTTCTTC.

CDR3 bases: TGTGCCAGCAGCCCGACAGGGAGTACAGATACGCAGTATTTT. Amino acids: CASSPTGSTDTQYF. The V and J genes are TRBV7-3 and TRBJ2-3; TRBD1 matches at 7 bases. Trimming removed 5 bases from V and 3 bases from J; junction bases left unmatched: 5. There are 14 residues in the CDR3. Germline V CDR1 and CDR2: SGHTA, FQGTGA. Combining the CDR3 with reference TRBV7-3 and TRBJ2-3 gives the whole variable domain GAGVSQTPSNKVTEKGKYVELRCDPISGHTALYWYRQSLGQGPEFLIYFQGTGAADDSGLPNDRFFAVRPEGSVSTLKIQRTERGDSAVYLCASSPTGSTDTQYFGPGTRLTVL.

The chain recombines TRBV6-5 with TRBJ1-2; perhaps TRBD1 as D (6 bases). The V and J ends lost 5 bases and 8 bases respectively, with 12 bases between them. CDR1 and CDR2 from the germline V gene are MNHEY and SVGAGI. The CDR3 spans 12 residues. Here the CDR3 DNA reads TGTGCCAGCAGTGACAGGTTTGGAGGCTACACCTTC. This codes for CASSDRFGGYTF.

This chain uses TRBV7-2 with TRBJ1-5; D is unclear. V was clipped by 2 bases and J by 6 bases, with 11 bases between them. The CDR3 extends over 14 amino acids. CDR1 is SGHTA, CDR2 FQGNSA, per germline. The CDR3 is CASSLFPVSQPQHF. In nucleotides, the CDR3 is TGTGCCAGCAGCTTATTTCCTGTGTCTCAGCCCCAGCATTTT. Together with reference TRBV7-2 and TRBJ1-5, the CDR3 gives the full variable domain: GAGVSQSPSNKVTEKGKDVELRCDPISGHTALYWYRQSLGQGLEFLIYFQGNSAPDKSGLPSDRFSAERTGGSVSTLTIQRTQQEDSAVYLCASSLFPVSQPQHFGDGTRLSIL.

The J gene is TRBJ2-2, the V gene TRBV30; D may be TRBD2 (5 bases). This CDR3 region has 12 residues. V lost 4 bases and J lost 5, with 8 bases in between. Germline values: CDR1 GTSNPN, CDR2 SVGIG (reference sequence). As DNA, the CDR3 is TGTGCCTGGACTCGGGGTACCGGGGAGCTGTTTTTT. Amino acid sequence: CAWTRGTGELFF.

The rearrangement links TRBV16 to TRBJ1-1; 8 nucleotides agree with TRBD1. The CDR3 is 14 residues long. V shed 4 bases and J 2 bases; nucleotides not matched to a gene: 3. Germline V lookup: CDR1 KGHSY, CDR2 FQNENV. CDR3 protein: CASSPQGANTEAFF. In DNA form, the CDR3 reads TGTGCCAGCAGCCCTCAGGGGGCTAACACTGAAGCTTTCTTT. The whole variable domain, remainder taken from reference TRBV16 and TRBJ1-1, is GEEVAQTPKHLVRGEGQKAKLYCAPIKGHSYVFWYQQVLKNEFKFLISFQNENVFDETGMPKERFSAKCLPNSPCSLEIQATKLEDSAVYFCASSPQGANTEAFFGQGTRLTVV.

This chain joins TRBV25-1 and TRBJ1-4, with 7 bases matching TRBD1. This CDR3 region has 15 residues. V was pared by 3 bases and J by 0 bases, with 1 base of the junction left unmatched. CDR1 is MGHDK and CDR2 is SYGVNS in the germline V gene. The CDR3 reads CASSDDRATNEKLFF. Written as DNA, the CDR3 is TGTGCCAGCAGTGACGACAGGGCAACTAATGAAAAACTGTTTTTT.

The chain uses TRBV6-5 and TRBJ1-1, with 7 bases lining up with TRBD1. Germline V gene lookup returns CDR1 MNHEY and CDR2 SVGAGI. This CDR3 comprises 16 residues. The V segment lost 2 bases and the J segment 4 bases; nucleotides outside the gene matches: 10. CDR3 in amino acids: CASSYEGGVKGTEAFF. CDR3 DNA: TGTGCCAGCAGTTACGAAGGGGGCGTAAAGGGCACTGAAGCTTTCTTT.

The chain carries TRBV5-6 and TRBJ2-2; D not certain. Germline-derived CDR1 and CDR2 are SGHDT and YYEEEE. V was pared by 1 base and J by 6 bases, with 7 bases between. CDR3 length: 13 amino acids. CDR3 sequence (DNA): TGTGCCAGCAGCTTGTCGCCGGCCGGGGAGCTGTTTTTT. Translated, it gives CASSLSPAGELFF.

This clone was observed once. The rearrangement joins TRBV7-2 to TRBJ2-1, with 7 bases aligning to TRBD1. Looked up from germline, CDR1 is SGHTA and CDR2 is FQGNSA. Germline trimming cut 5 bases from V and 5 bases from J; bases unmatched to any gene: 12. This CDR3 has 16 amino acids. CDR3 nucleotide sequence: TGTGCCAGCAGCGGACCCTCGGGACAGCTAAACAATGAGCAGTTCTTC. This codes for CASSGPSGQLNNEQFF.

The chain uses TRBV4-3 and TRBJ1-6; D not certain. Germline loops: CDR1 LGHNA, CDR2 YSLEER. Deletions cut 0 bases from V and 9 bases from J, with 12 bases between. The CDR3 spans 15 residues. The chain's CDR3 is CASSQDRHLPSPLHF. In DNA form, the CDR3 reads TGCGCCAGCAGCCAAGATCGACACCTCCCTTCACCCCTCCACTTT.

A remark on this clone: Different DNA sequences within this sample yield the same CDR3. V and J are TRBV18 and TRBJ1-1, with TRBD1 matching 10 bases. The CDR3 contains 13 residues. Per the germline V gene, CDR1 is KGHSH and CDR2 is LQKENI. The V segment lost 3 bases and the J segment 5 bases; nucleotides outside the gene matches: 0. The CDR3 DNA reads TGTGCCAGCTCACCGGACAGGGGGACTGAAGCTTTCTTT. Residues: CASSPDRGTEAFF.

The genes are TRBV5-4 and TRBJ2-1; the D gene is possibly TRBD1 (5 bases). CDR3 length equals 13 residues. The germline CDR1 and CDR2 sequences are SGHNT and YYREEE (reference sequence). V was pared by 0 bases and J by 11 bases, with 12 bases between. The CDR3 coding sequence is TGTGCCAGCAGCTTGGAGCAGGGTAAGAAGCAGTTCTTC. Translated: CASSLEQGKKQFF.

This chain joins TRBV4-2 and TRBJ2-7; TRBD1 is a possible D gene (6 bases). The germline V and J ends were trimmed by 5 bases and 4 bases, with 15 bases remaining between them. Looked up from germline, CDR1 is LGHNA and CDR2 is YNFKEQ. CDR3 length: 14 residues. The CDR3 coding sequence is TGTGCCAGCAGCTCCACGGGACACCGGTACGAGCAGTACTTC. Protein product: CASSSTGHRYEQYF.

This chain joins TRBV4-3 and TRBJ2-1; D is possibly TRBD2 (5 bases). CDR1 LGHNA and CDR2 YSLEER come from the germline V gene. CDR3 length: 18 residues. The V end was cut by 2 bases, the J end by 1 base, with 18 bases between. The CDR3 loop reads CASSQFPGGERSYNEQFF. The CDR3 DNA sequence: TGCGCCAGCAGCCAATTCCCGGGTGGGGAGAGGTCCTACAATGAGCAGTTCTTC.

The chain joins TRBV2 to TRBJ2-7; no clear D. This CDR3 is built from 12 residues. The V end was cut by 7 bases, the J end by 3 bases, with 10 bases between. CDR1 is SNHLY, CDR2 FYNNEI, per germline. The CDR3 loop is CASTSRLYEQYF. The CDR3 coding sequence is TGTGCCAGCACATCTCGACTCTACGAGCAGTACTTC.

This chain connects TRBV9 to TRBJ2-2; 10 bases are shared with TRBD2. Germline V gene sequence: CDR1 SGDLS, CDR2 YYNGEE. V trimming: 6 bases; J trimming: 4 bases; junction bases outside the gene matches: 6. The CDR3 has 15 amino acids. The DNA for the CDR3 is TGTGCCAGCACCATAGGACTAGCGGCCACCGGGGAGCTGTTTTTT. Residues: CASTIGLAATGELFF.